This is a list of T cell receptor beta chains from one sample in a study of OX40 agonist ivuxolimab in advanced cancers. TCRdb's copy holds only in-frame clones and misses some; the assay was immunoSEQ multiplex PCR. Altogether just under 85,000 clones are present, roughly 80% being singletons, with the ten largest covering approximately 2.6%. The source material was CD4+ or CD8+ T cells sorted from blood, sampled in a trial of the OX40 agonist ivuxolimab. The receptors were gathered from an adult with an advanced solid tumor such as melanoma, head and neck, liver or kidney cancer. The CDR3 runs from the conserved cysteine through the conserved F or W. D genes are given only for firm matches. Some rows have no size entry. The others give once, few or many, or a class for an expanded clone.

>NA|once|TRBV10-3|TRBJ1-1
CAISESGRAAEAFF
TGTGCCATCAGTGAGTCGGGGAGGGCCGCTGAAGCTTTCTTT
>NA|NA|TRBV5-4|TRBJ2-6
CASSLVGRGANVLTF
TGTGCCAGCAGCTTGGTTGGTCGGGGGGCCAACGTCCTGACTTTC
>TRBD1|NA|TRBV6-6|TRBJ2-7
CASSRTGEAYEQYF
TGTGCCAGCAGCCGGACAGGGGAGGCCTACGAGCAGTACTTC
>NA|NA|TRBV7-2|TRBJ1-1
CASSLRTGRGNTEAFF
TGTGCCAGCAGCTTAAGAACGGGACGGGGGAACACTGAAGCTTTCTTT
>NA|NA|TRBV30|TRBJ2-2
CAWRGQTGELFF
TGTGCCTGGAGAGGGCAGACCGGGGAGCTGTTTTTT
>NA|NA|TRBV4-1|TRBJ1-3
CASSPPGQISGNTIYF
TGCGCCAGCAGCCCCCCGGGACAAATCTCTGGAAACACCATATATTTT
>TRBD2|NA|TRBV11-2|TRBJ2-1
CASSTELGGGTYNEQFF
TGTGCCAGCAGCACAGAATTGGGGGGGGGAACCTACAATGAGCAGTTCTTC
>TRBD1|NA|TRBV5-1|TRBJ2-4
CASSFGTGEFIAKNIQYF
TGCGCCAGCAGCTTTGGGACAGGGGAATTTATAGCCAAAAACATTCAGTACTTC
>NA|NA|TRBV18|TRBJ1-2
CASSPEGTEGYTF
TGTGCCAGCTCACCAGAAGGGACGGAAGGCTACACCTTC
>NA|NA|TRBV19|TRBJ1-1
CASSSPTHLGAEAFF
TGTGCCAGTAGTAGCCCCACTCACCTTGGCGCTGAAGCTTTCTTT
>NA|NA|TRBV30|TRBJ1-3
CAWTSGNTIYF
TGTGCCTGGACAAGTGGAAACACCATATATTTT